These T cell receptor beta chains were read from a single sample in a study of graft-versus-host responses after intestinal transplantation. This table comes from immunoSEQ multiplex PCR, and its TCRdb copy is limited to in-frame clones, with some not included. The sample shows around 100,000 clones, 93% of them seen only once. Their recognized antigens are unknown. The sample consisted of unstimulated CD8+ T cells sorted from spleen or lymph node cells, taken before intestinal transplant. The receptors originated from a human donor who received an intestinal transplant. CDR3s include the opening cysteine and the closing phenylalanine or tryptophan. The order of the fields is D gene, V gene, clone size, J gene, CDR3 DNA, CDR3 protein. A D gene is named only where the DNA matches it firmly. Expanded clones are given a class, and other clones once, few, many or no size at all.

D: .
V: TRBV7-9
size: .
J: TRBJ2-5
DNA: TGTGCCAGCAGCTTAGCCCCTAGCGCGGAGACCCAGTACTTC
CDR3: CASSLAPSAETQYF

D: .
V: TRBV4-1
size: .
J: TRBJ2-7
DNA: TGCGCCAGCAGCCACCGGGACCTCTACGAGCAGTACTTC
CDR3: CASSHRDLYEQYF

D: TRBD2
V: TRBV4-2
size: .
J: TRBJ2-1
DNA: TGTGCCAGCAGCCAAGGTAGCGGGGGTGAGCAGTTCTTC
CDR3: CASSQGSGGEQFF

D: .
V: TRBV2
size: .
J: TRBJ1-1
DNA: TGTGCCAGCAATGGAGGGTATAGAGTCCCTGAAGCTTTCTTT
CDR3: CASNGGYRVPEAFF

D: TRBD1
V: TRBV6-1
size: .
J: TRBJ2-7
DNA: TGTGCCAGCAGTCCCGGGACAGGGAAAGACGAGCAGTACTTC
CDR3: CASSPGTGKDEQYF

D: TRBD2
V: TRBV2
size: .
J: TRBJ2-1
DNA: TGTGCCAGCAGGGAGACTAGCGGGTTAGACAATGAGCAGTTCTTC
CDR3: CASRETSGLDNEQFF

D: .
V: TRBV6-1
size: .
J: TRBJ1-6
DNA: TGTGCCAGCAGTGATTGGGATTCACCCCTCCACTTT
CDR3: CASSDWDSPLHF

D: TRBD2
V: TRBV30
size: .
J: TRBJ2-1
DNA: TGTGCCTGGACTAGCGGGGGCCACAATGAGCAGTTCTTC
CDR3: CAWTSGGHNEQFF

D: .
V: TRBV9
size: .
J: TRBJ2-2
DNA: TGTGCCAGCAGCGGGGGGGGCTCGAACACCGGGGAGCTGTTTTTT
CDR3: CASSGGGSNTGELFF

D: .
V: TRBV30
size: .
J: TRBJ1-1
DNA: TGTGCCTGGAGTCTCCCGGACGGGAACACTGAAGCTTTCTTT
CDR3: CAWSLPDGNTEAFF

D: .
V: TRBV7-9
size: .
J: TRBJ1-2
DNA: TGTGCCAGCAGCTTAGCGTTGGGGGGCGGAGGCTACACCTTC
CDR3: CASSLALGGGGYTF

D: .
V: TRBV7-6
size: once
J: TRBJ2-2
DNA: TGTGCCAGCACGGGGGCCAGCACCGGGGAGCTGTTTTTT
CDR3: CASTGASTGELFF

D: TRBD1
V: TRBV13
size: .
J: TRBJ2-7
DNA: TGTGCCAGCAGAAGTTCGGGACAGGGTGACGAGCAGTACTTC
CDR3: CASRSSGQGDEQYF

D: .
V: TRBV27
size: .
J: TRBJ2-7
DNA: TGTGCCAGCAGTCGCCTTCAGGGACCTCACTACGAGCGGTACTTC
CDR3: CASSRLQGPHYERYF

D: TRBD2
V: TRBV9
size: .
J: TRBJ2-3
DNA: TGTGCCAGCAGCGTCGGGGGGGGGCTCCTGACAGATACGCAGTATTTT
CDR3: CASSVGGGLLTDTQYF

D: .
V: TRBV5-4
size: once
J: TRBJ2-7
DNA: TGTGCCAGCAGCTTGAGTTTGGGCCCAAGCTCCTACGAGCAGTACTTC
CDR3: CASSLSLGPSSYEQYF

D: .
V: TRBV7-6
size: once
J: TRBJ1-1
DNA: TGTGCCAGCAGCCTCGGGGGAGGGAACACTGAAGCTTTCTTT
CDR3: CASSLGGGNTEAFF

D: .
V: TRBV28
size: .
J: TRBJ1-1
DNA: TGTGCCAGCAGTTTGGGGCAGAACACTGAAGCTTTCTTT
CDR3: CASSLGQNTEAFF

D: .
V: TRBV6-1
size: .
J: TRBJ1-3
DNA: TGTGCCAGCAGTGAGGTTTATGTGTCAGGGGTGAGCTCTGGAAACACCATATATTTT
CDR3: CASSEVYVSGVSSGNTIYF

D: .
V: TRBV19
size: .
J: TRBJ1-2
DNA: TGTGCCAGTAGTATTAACGAAGGCATCCGCTTC
CDR3: CASSINEGIRF

D: .
V: TRBV6-5
size: .
J: TRBJ2-7
DNA: TGTGCCAGCGGACCGGGTTGGGGGCCCTACGAGCAGTACTTC
CDR3: CASGPGWGPYEQYF

D: TRBD2
V: TRBV6-1
size: once
J: TRBJ2-7
DNA: TGTGCCAGCAGTACACCGGGGGGATCCTACGAGCAGTACTTC
CDR3: CASSTPGGSYEQYF

D: TRBD1
V: TRBV7-8
size: .
J: TRBJ1-2
DNA: TGTGCCAGCAGCTCTTCGCCTCCGGGACAGGGGCAGGGCTACACCTTC
CDR3: CASSSSPPGQGQGYTF

D: TRBD2
V: TRBV4-1
size: .
J: TRBJ2-5
DNA: TGCGCCAGCAGCCACTTAGCGGGGGGTAGGGAGACCCAGTACTTC
CDR3: CASSHLAGGRETQYF

D: .
V: TRBV19
size: .
J: TRBJ1-5
DNA: TGTGCCAGTAGTATAGTTAAGGAGTCGGAAAGCAATCAGCCCCAGCATTTT
CDR3: CASSIVKESESNQPQHF

D: .
V: TRBV7-9
size: .
J: TRBJ2-7
DNA: TGTGCCAGCACCCCGGGACATTGGGACGAGCAGTACTTC
CDR3: CASTPGHWDEQYF

D: .
V: TRBV30
size: .
J: TRBJ2-1
DNA: TGTGCCTGGAGTGCTGGACTGAGCTCCTACAATGAGCAGTTCTTC
CDR3: CAWSAGLSSYNEQFF

D: TRBD1
V: TRBV4-1
size: .
J: TRBJ1-2
DNA: TGCGCCAGCAAACAGACAGGGGACCCCTTAGGCTACACCTTC
CDR3: CASKQTGDPLGYTF

D: .
V: TRBV11-2
size: .
J: TRBJ1-1
DNA: TGTGCCAGCAGCTTAGGGGGGAACACTGAAGCTTTCTTT
CDR3: CASSLGGNTEAFF

D: .
V: TRBV1
size: .
J: TRBJ2-6
DNA: TGCACCAGCAGTTATTGTGCACAAAGTCGGGCCAACGTCCTGACTTTC
CDR3: CTSSYCAQSRANVLTF

D: TRBD2
V: TRBV7-8
size: once
J: TRBJ2-5
DNA: TGTGCCAGCAGCTTCATTTTTATAGCGGGGGGTAAAGGGGAGACCCAGTACTTC
CDR3: CASSFIFIAGGKGETQYF

D: .
V: TRBV29-1
size: .
J: TRBJ2-1
DNA: TGCAGCGTACCGGGACTTTACAATGAGCAGTTCTTC
CDR3: CSVPGLYNEQFF

D: .
V: TRBV9
size: .
J: TRBJ2-3
DNA: TGTGCCAGCAGCGAGGGGACAATGCGCACAGATACGCAGTATTTT
CDR3: CASSEGTMRTDTQYF

D: .
V: TRBV13
size: .
J: TRBJ1-2
DNA: TGTGCCAGCAGCTTAGAGGAAGCAGGCTATGGCTACACCTTC
CDR3: CASSLEEAGYGYTF

D: .
V: TRBV4-1
size: .
J: TRBJ2-2
DNA: TGCGCCAGCACCTTTTCCCCGAACACCGGGGAGCTGTTTTTT
CDR3: CASTFSPNTGELFF

D: .
V: TRBV11-2
size: .
J: TRBJ2-3
DNA: TGTGCCAGCAGCTTCAGGGGCCGCTCGTTGGATACGCAGTATTTT
CDR3: CASSFRGRSLDTQYF

D: TRBD1
V: TRBV27
size: .
J: TRBJ2-7
DNA: TGTGCCAGCAGTTTTACAGGGGAATCCCCCTACGAGCAGTACTTC
CDR3: CASSFTGESPYEQYF

D: .
V: TRBV10-3
size: once
J: TRBJ1-6
DNA: TGTGCCATCAGCACTACAGGGTCTAAGCGGAGCTCACCCCTCCACTTT
CDR3: CAISTTGSKRSSPLHF

D: TRBD2
V: TRBV29-1
size: .
J: TRBJ2-7
DNA: TGCAGCGTTGAGGGGCTAGCGGGGGTCAGATCCTACGAGCAGTACTTC
CDR3: CSVEGLAGVRSYEQYF

D: .
V: TRBV7-9
size: .
J: TRBJ1-2
DNA: TGTGCCAGCAGCTTAGTGGCCTATGGCTACACCTTC
CDR3: CASSLVAYGYTF

D: .
V: TRBV2
size: .
J: TRBJ2-7
DNA: TGTGCCAGCAGTGGGGACAATCGGCAGTACTTC
CDR3: CASSGDNRQYF

D: TRBD1
V: TRBV11-2
size: .
J: TRBJ1-3
DNA: TGTGCCAGCAGCGCCGACAGGGCTTCTGGAAACACCATATATTTT
CDR3: CASSADRASGNTIYF

D: .
V: TRBV9
size: .
J: TRBJ1-1
DNA: TGTGCCAGCAGCGCCCCTTTGGGAGACACTGAAGCTTTCTTT
CDR3: CASSAPLGDTEAFF

D: TRBD1
V: TRBV5-6
size: .
J: TRBJ1-2
DNA: TGTGCCAGCAGCTACGGACAGGGGAGCTATGGCTACACCTTC
CDR3: CASSYGQGSYGYTF

D: .
V: TRBV27
size: .
J: TRBJ1-2
DNA: TGTGCCAGCGGGAAGGACCACGACATAGGCTATGGCTACACCTTC
CDR3: CASGKDHDIGYGYTF

D: .
V: TRBV18
size: .
J: TRBJ1-1
DNA: TGTGCCAGCTCTCCAATGGACCTCAACACTGAAGCTTTCTTT
CDR3: CASSPMDLNTEAFF

D: .
V: TRBV28
size: once
J: TRBJ1-5
DNA: TGTGCCAGCAGTTTTTATCGGGGAATGGGCGGCAATCAGCCCCAGCATTTT
CDR3: CASSFYRGMGGNQPQHF

D: .
V: TRBV27
size: .
J: TRBJ2-7
DNA: TGTGCCAGCTCAAGCAGGGGATACGAGCAGTACTTC
CDR3: CASSSRGYEQYF